This T cell receptor beta chain was captured by sequencing in a study of blood T cell repertoires in COVID-19. Overall study: Samples representing acute and convalescent COVID-19 were sourced from the United States, Italy and Spain. PBMCs, B-cell-depleted T cells, or T cells provided the cDNA or gDNA that made up the material.

In the original workflow: Using reference gene primer amplification, nucleated cell counts were estimated. TCRdb's table, derived via immunoSEQ multiplex PCR, lists solely in-frame clones and lacks some. Clonal size and the V and J genes are those of that table, whereas D and trimming came from the DNA. Of approximately 94,000 clones listed, around four fifths were seen once; the top ten hold 9% to 13%. The V end lost 5 bases, the J end lost 7 bases, and 17 bases lay between the germline ends. Germline V gives CDR1 LNHDA, CDR2 SQIVND (reference sequence). The CDR3 totals 15 residues. The chain has TRBV19 and TRBJ1-4, with D unresolved. The origin of this receptor is a woman aged 70-85 years with acute or convalescent COVID-19. The sequencing input was peripheral blood. Written as DNA, the CDR3 is TGTGCCAGTAGTGCTCGGGGATTTTCTTTTGAAAAACTGTTTTTT. This gives the protein CASSARGFSFEKLFF.